A selection of T cell receptor beta chains follows, all from one sample in a study of cytomegalovirus exposure and HLA in healthy donors. Libraries were prepared by immunoSEQ multiplex PCR; TCRdb keeps only in-frame clonotypes and omits some of them. The sample contains roughly 120,000 clones, about 68% of which appear only once. Sequenced input: PBMCs. The receptors were gathered from a woman aged 40-49 years in good health and CMV-seropositive. Both conserved end residues are part of each CDR3. The D gene is left open where the match is weak. Clone size is given for some rows only: seen once, a few or many times, or a class if the clone is expanded.

clone_size	d_call	v_call	j_call	cdr3_aa	cdr3_nt
few	.	TRBV7-9	TRBJ1-4	CASSPPRQDNEKLFF	TGTGCCAGCAGCCCTCCGAGACAGGATAATGAAAAACTGTTTTTT
.	.	TRBV7-8	TRBJ1-2	CASSLVPRAGEGYTF	TGTGCCAGCAGCTTAGTGCCCAGGGCTGGGGAAGGCTACACCTTC
.	TRBD1	TRBV7-9	TRBJ2-7	CASSSPGQGLGQYF	TGTGCCAGCAGCTCGCCGGGACAGGGGCTCGGGCAGTACTTC
.	.	TRBV19	TRBJ2-2	CASTNRPVGRAGELFF	TGTGCCAGTACTAACCGCCCTGTAGGGCGGGCCGGGGAGCTGTTTTTT
.	TRBD1	TRBV10-3	TRBJ1-2	CAISPAGGGYGYTF	TGTGCCATCAGTCCTGCAGGGGGCGGCTATGGCTACACCTTC
few	TRBD2	TRBV27	TRBJ2-7	CASRVTSGTTYEQYF	TGTGCCAGCAGAGTGACTAGCGGGACGACCTACGAGCAGTACTTC
.	TRBD2	TRBV19	TRBJ2-2	CASSLTSGGTGELFF	TGTGCCAGTAGTCTCACTAGCGGGGGAACCGGGGAGCTGTTTTTT
once	TRBD1	TRBV10-3	TRBJ2-1	CAISEDRALSNEQFF	TGTGCCATCAGTGAGGACAGGGCGCTAAGCAATGAGCAGTTCTTC
.	TRBD1	TRBV29-1	TRBJ2-2	CSVPPTGAMRKNTGELFF	TGCAGCGTCCCCCCGACAGGGGCCATGAGGAAGAACACCGGGGAGCTGTTTTTT
.	TRBD1	TRBV29-1	TRBJ1-2	CSDGQAGVYGYTF	TGCAGCGACGGACAGGCTGGGGTCTATGGCTACACCTTC
.	.	TRBV2	TRBJ1-5	CASTPRSQYGNQPQHF	TGTGCCAGCACCCCTCGGAGCCAGTACGGCAATCAGCCCCAGCATTTT
.	.	TRBV11-3	TRBJ2-5	CASSWVFGETQYF	TGTGCCAGCAGCTGGGTCTTCGGGGAGACCCAGTACTTC
.	.	TRBV4-2	TRBJ1-2	CASNQDQSYGYTF	TGTGCCAGCAACCAAGATCAGTCCTATGGCTACACCTTC
few	.	TRBV19	TRBJ1-5	CASSIRDSNQPQHF	TGTGCCAGTAGTATACGGGATAGCAATCAGCCCCAGCATTTT
few	TRBD1	TRBV7-9	TRBJ2-7	CASSLALGQNYEQYF	TGTGCCAGCAGCTTAGCGCTGGGACAGAACTACGAGCAGTACTTC
.	TRBD1	TRBV19	TRBJ2-2	CASSMLQGANTGELFF	TGTGCCAGTAGTATGCTGCAGGGGGCGAACACCGGGGAGCTGTTTTTT
.	TRBD2	TRBV5-7	TRBJ2-5	CASSLWGTGTSSETQYF	TGTGCCAGCAGCTTGTGGGGCACCGGGACTAGCAGCGAGACCCAGTACTTC
.	.	TRBV6-1	TRBJ2-6	CASTDRGPYSGANVLTF	TGTGCCAGCACTGATAGGGGCCCCTATTCTGGGGCCAACGTCCTGACTTTC
once	TRBD2	TRBV5-6	TRBJ2-5	CASSSSGGAETQYF	TGTGCCAGCAGCTCGAGCGGGGGGGCGGAGACCCAGTACTTC
.	TRBD2	TRBV2	TRBJ2-5	CASSDTRTGGFQTQYF	TGTGCCAGCAGTGATACCCGGACCGGGGGGTTCCAGACCCAGTACTTC
few	TRBD2	TRBV7-9	TRBJ2-7	CSSSRLTSGSHLRARQYF	TGTTCCAGCAGCCGTTTGACTAGCGGGAGCCACCTACGAGCGCGGCAGTACTTC
.	.	TRBV5-1	TRBJ1-4	CASSLGLQQASNEKLFF	TGCGCCAGCAGCTTGGGGTTACAGCAGGCATCTAATGAAAAACTGTTTTTT
.	TRBD1	TRBV5-1	TRBJ2-5	CASSLQGVEETQYF	TGCGCCAGCAGCTTACAGGGGGTGGAAGAGACCCAGTACTTC
once	TRBD2	TRBV4-1	TRBJ2-7	CASSETSLGYEQYF	TGCGCCAGCAGCGAGACTAGCTTAGGGTACGAGCAGTACTTC
few	TRBD1	TRBV27	TRBJ2-7	CASGTGGAGIHEQYF	TGTGCCAGCGGGACAGGGGGCGCGGGCATCCACGAGCAGTACTTC
.	.	TRBV9	TRBJ2-3	CASSARGIGDDTQYF	TGTGCCAGCAGCGCCAGAGGCATAGGCGACGATACGCAGTATTTT
.	TRBD1	TRBV19	TRBJ1-5	CASSRPLGTGSPQPQHF	TGTGCCAGTAGTAGGCCCCTCGGGACAGGGAGTCCTCAGCCCCAGCATTTT
.	.	TRBV4-2	TRBJ1-1	CASSNEIREENTEAFF	TGTGCCAGCAGCAACGAAATCCGGGAGGAGAACACTGAAGCTTTCTTT
once	TRBD1	TRBV6-5	TRBJ1-4	CASSLGQAPNEKLFF	TGTGCCAGCAGTCTTGGACAGGCCCCTAATGAAAAACTGTTTTTT
once	.	TRBV6-1	TRBJ1-1	CASSLTENTEAFF	TGTGCCAGCAGTTTGACAGAGAACACTGAAGCTTTCTTT
.	.	TRBV2	TRBJ1-5	CASANGGGNQPQHF	TGTGCCAGCGCAAATGGGGGGGGCAATCAGCCCCAGCATTTT
.	TRBD2	TRBV6-5	TRBJ2-1	CASSLTSGGRNEQFF	TGTGCCAGCAGTCTTACTAGCGGGGGGCGAAATGAGCAGTTCTTC